A selection of T cell receptor beta chains follows, all from one sample in a study of T cell repertoires in cytomegalovirus infection. For these TCRs, the target antigens are not known. TCRdb itself ran the reads through MiXCR, one entry per CDR3 protein. The sample holds approximately 390,000 distinct CDR3 sequences, about 32% seen once. This specimen consisted of cultured PBMCs, obtained from culture after CMV antigen stimulation. The receptors stem from a human donor in good health (CMV status not recorded). Some clones in this sample may be carry-over from other donors' samples. Each CDR3 is given with its conserved first and last residue. Each record gives: D gene, clone size, V gene, J gene, CDR3 protein, CDR3 DNA. D genes are given only for firm matches. Size tells how often a clone was seen (once, few, many) or the class of an expanded clone, and some rows leave it out.

D gene: -
clone size: -
V gene: TRBV7-6
J gene: TRBJ1-3
CDR3 protein: CASSWGVGVGAGNTIYF
CDR3 DNA: TGTGCCAGCAGCTGGGGTGTCGGCGTCGGAGCGGGAAACACCATATATTTT

D gene: TRBD2
clone size: -
V gene: TRBV7-4
J gene: TRBJ2-1
CDR3 protein: CASRPRGRTSPDGSYNEQFF
CDR3 DNA: TGTGCCAGCAGGCCCAGGGGAAGGACTAGCCCTGACGGCTCCTACAATGAGCAGTTCTTC

D gene: -
clone size: few
V gene: TRBV6-1
J gene: TRBJ1-2
CDR3 protein: CASSEPRGDGYTF
CDR3 DNA: TGTGCCAGCAGTGAACCAAGGGGAGATGGCTACACCTTC

D gene: TRBD1
clone size: -
V gene: TRBV10-3
J gene: TRBJ1-3
CDR3 protein: CAISRTGTAGNTIYF
CDR3 DNA: TGTGCCATCAGTCGGACAGGGACGGCGGGAAACACCATATATTTT

D gene: TRBD2
clone size: few
V gene: TRBV4-3
J gene: TRBJ2-7
CDR3 protein: CASSQVGTSGTYEQYF
CDR3 DNA: TGCGCCAGCAGCCAAGTGGGGACTAGCGGCACCTACGAGCAGTACTTC

D gene: TRBD1
clone size: few
V gene: TRBV12-3/TRBV12-4
J gene: TRBJ1-1
CDR3 protein: CASSGRDRVRTEAFF
CDR3 DNA: TGTGCCAGCAGTGGACGGGACAGGGTAAGGACTGAAGCTTTCTTT

D gene: -
clone size: many
V gene: TRBV7-2
J gene: TRBJ2-2
CDR3 protein: CASSFGTGATGELFF
CDR3 DNA: TGTGCCAGCAGCTTTGGGACCGGGGCGACCGGGGAGCTGTTTTTT

D gene: -
clone size: few
V gene: TRBV5-6
J gene: TRBJ2-3
CDR3 protein: CASSVGVNLQYF
CDR3 DNA: TGTGCCAGCAGCGTGGGAGTAAACCTCCAGTATTTT

D gene: -
clone size: -
V gene: TRBV7-2
J gene: TRBJ1-6
CDR3 protein: CASSLGHGTYSPLHF
CDR3 DNA: TGTGCCAGCAGCTTAGGCCACGGTACTTATTCACCCCTCCACTTT

D gene: -
clone size: -
V gene: TRBV30
J gene: TRBJ1-1
CDR3 protein: CAWSQTGFAFF
CDR3 DNA: TGTGCCTGGAGCCAAACAGGGTTCGCTTTCTTT

D gene: -
clone size: once
V gene: TRBV12-3/TRBV12-4
J gene: TRBJ1-5
CDR3 protein: CASSFGGIRRNQPQHF
CDR3 DNA: TGTGCCAGCAGTTTTGGGGGGATTAGGCGCAATCAGCCCCAGCATTTT

D gene: TRBD2
clone size: -
V gene: TRBV29-1
J gene: TRBJ2-1
CDR3 protein: CSAETSGTNEQFF
CDR3 DNA: TGCAGCGCGGAGACTAGCGGGACTAATGAGCAGTTCTTC

D gene: -
clone size: -
V gene: TRBV7-8
J gene: TRBJ2-5
CDR3 protein: CATVGDIAETQYF
CDR3 DNA: TGTGCCACAGTGGGAGATATAGCAGAGACCCAGTACTTC

D gene: -
clone size: -
V gene: TRBV12-3/TRBV12-4
J gene: TRBJ1-1
CDR3 protein: CASSFVSGSSTEAFF
CDR3 DNA: TGTGCCAGCAGTTTTGTCAGTGGGTCGTCCACTGAAGCTTTCTTT

D gene: -
clone size: -
V gene: TRBV28
J gene: TRBJ1-2
CDR3 protein: CASSLTGGGYTF
CDR3 DNA: TGTGCCAGCAGTCTGACGGGTGGTGGCTACACCTTC

D gene: TRBD2
clone size: few
V gene: TRBV6-1
J gene: TRBJ2-5
CDR3 protein: CASSDGEGGDLAETQYF
CDR3 DNA: TGTGCCAGCAGTGATGGGGAGGGCGGAGACCTTGCAGAGACCCAGTACTTC

D gene: -
clone size: -
V gene: TRBV19
J gene: TRBJ2-6
CDR3 protein: CASSMTGANVLTF
CDR3 DNA: TGTGCCAGTAGTATGACAGGGGCCAACGTCCTGACTTTC

D gene: -
clone size: few
V gene: TRBV7-2
J gene: TRBJ2-7
CDR3 protein: CASSSRLVAEQYF
CDR3 DNA: TGTGCCAGCAGCTCCAGACTAGTTGCCGAGCAGTACTTC

D gene: -
clone size: -
V gene: TRBV30
J gene: TRBJ2-7
CDR3 protein: CAWSLGLSYEQYF
CDR3 DNA: TGTGCCTGGAGCCTCGGACTGTCATACGAGCAGTACTTC

D gene: -
clone size: few
V gene: TRBV5-4
J gene: TRBJ2-2
CDR3 protein: CASSFEASASYTGELFF
CDR3 DNA: TGTGCCAGCAGCTTCGAGGCTAGCGCGAGTTACACCGGGGAGCTGTTTTTT

D gene: -
clone size: -
V gene: TRBV2
J gene: TRBJ1-5
CDR3 protein: CASSEVRVGRYSNQPQHF
CDR3 DNA: TGTGCCAGCAGTGAAGTCAGGGTGGGGCGTTATAGCAATCAGCCCCAGCATTTT

D gene: TRBD1
clone size: few
V gene: TRBV7-2
J gene: TRBJ1-4
CDR3 protein: CASSLGDSGAEKLFF
CDR3 DNA: TGTGCCAGCAGCTTGGGGGACAGCGGGGCTGAAAAACTGTTTTTT

D gene: -
clone size: few
V gene: TRBV28
J gene: TRBJ2-7
CDR3 protein: CASGEAYEQYF
CDR3 DNA: TGTGCCAGCGGGGAGGCGTACGAGCAGTACTTC

D gene: TRBD2
clone size: -
V gene: TRBV4-1
J gene: TRBJ2-1
CDR3 protein: CASSHRTSGRARDEQFF
CDR3 DNA: TGCGCCAGCAGCCACCGAACTAGCGGGAGGGCTCGGGATGAGCAGTTCTTC

D gene: -
clone size: -
V gene: TRBV28
J gene: TRBJ2-5
CDR3 protein: CASIPQGMWEETQYF
CDR3 DNA: TGTGCCAGCATCCCGCAGGGTATGTGGGAAGAGACCCAGTACTTC

D gene: -
clone size: -
V gene: TRBV4-1
J gene: TRBJ2-5
CDR3 protein: CASSPGRWASETQYF
CDR3 DNA: TGCGCCAGCAGCCCCGGTCGGTGGGCGTCGGAGACCCAGTACTTC

D gene: TRBD1
clone size: many
V gene: TRBV7-2
J gene: TRBJ2-2
CDR3 protein: CASSLQGAFLSANTGELFF
CDR3 DNA: TGTGCCAGCAGCTTACAGGGGGCGTTTCTCTCCGCGAACACCGGGGAGCTGTTTTTT

D gene: -
clone size: few
V gene: TRBV5-4
J gene: TRBJ2-7
CDR3 protein: CASSLDYYEQYF
CDR3 DNA: TGTGCCAGCAGCTTGGATTATTACGAGCAGTACTTC